This note documents a single T cell receptor beta chain sequence. This clone was recorded only once. Its binding antigen is unknown. No qualities accompany the bases; no much larger clone lies one base away. The sample originates from a study of blood T cell repertoires in COVID-19 (dated by TCRdb to the early 2020s). Notes on the research overall: Collaborator samples came from the United States, Italy and Spain and covered acute and convalescent phases of COVID-19. The prospective study material was composed of cDNA or gDNA derived from T cells, B-cell-depleted T cells, or PBMCs. The dataset comprised deeply sampled blood TCRbeta repertoires from subjects exposed to, actively infected with, or recovered from COVID-19. A freely available public database, intended as a resource for researchers studying the immune response to SARS-CoV-2, is where the repertoires were released. Samples were obtained from the ongoing ImmuneRACE study (first 160 participants) and from 950 to 1,500 subjects provided by 6 global collaborators. A de-identified subject ID, COVID-19 status, age in years and sex were almost always included in the sample metadata. HLA class I and class II types, where available, came from metadata supplied by the sample provider rather than from assay-based typing. The study at large found these results: Clinical and demographic metadata were provided uncurated, with the amount varying by source and participant.

Trimming takes 5 bases off V and 9 bases off J; junction bases not matched to a gene: 9. The CDR3 spans 13 residues, from the cysteine through the phenylalanine. Just the 39-base CDR3 DNA is kept, in frame starting at base 1. The germline V gene encodes CDR1 KGHSH and CDR2 LQKENI. The collaborating institutions used their own protocols to collect whole blood in K2EDTA tubes. For TCRbeta analysis, collaborators shipped samples as frozen whole blood, isolated PBMCs, or DNA extracted from either of those sample types. The immunoSEQ Assay, a bias-controlled multiplex PCR, was used to amplify TCRbeta CDR3 regions from genomic DNA. The original methods were these. Within the assay, amplification of reference gene primers was used to estimate how many nucleated cells each sample contained. Sequence reads were collapsed and filtered to measure the absolute abundance of every unique TCRbeta CDR3 rearrangement. For each sample, productive Simpson clonality was calculated by taking the square root of Simpson's diversity index across productive rearrangements. This immuneACCESS table, as held by TCRdb, lists in-frame sequences with V and J called but not all clones. Of the missing ones, under half trace to an unresolved V gene in checked studies; the others have no known cause. V and J calls and clone size follow that table, whereas D and trimming were derived from the DNA. This sample holds approximately 150,000 clones; 87% were observed only once. The ten biggest clones cover approximately 0.98% of the sample.

The clonotype comes from a woman between 50 and 59 years old with acute or convalescent COVID-19. The chain is encoded by TRBV18 joined to TRBJ1-1; the junction holds 7 bases that match TRBD1. Sequencing was done on a sample of peripheral blood. The nucleotide sequence is given as TGTGCCAGCTCAAGACTGACAGGGACAAAAGCTTTCTTT. This gives the protein CASSRLTGTKAFF.